The 5 T cell receptor beta chains below come from one sample, sequenced in a study of cytomegalovirus exposure and HLA in healthy donors. 60 Vbeta and 13 Jbeta primers were used in PCR. Measured with immunoSEQ multiplex PCR; TCRdb has only the in-frame clones, and not every one. The sample shows around 200,000 clones, around 84% of them seen only once. The sample consisted of PBMCs. Source of these receptors: a woman aged 45-65 years in good health and CMV-seropositive.

The chain employs TRBV7-8 and TRBJ1-4; D is undetermined. CDR3 size: 14 residues. The germline gives CDR1 SGHVS, CDR2 FQNEAQ. The germline V and J ends were trimmed by 3 bases and 6 bases, with 11 bases remaining between them. CDR3 sequence: CASSFEGLDEKLFF. CDR3 DNA: TGTGCCAGCAGCTTTGAGGGTTTGGATGAAAAACTGTTTTTT.

The chain uses TRBV28 and TRBJ2-7, with D perhaps TRBD2 (5 bases). The CDR3 consists of 17 residues. Germline lookup yields CDR1 MDHEN and CDR2 SYDVKM. V gave up 5 bases and J gave up 3 bases, with 23 bases separating them. In DNA, the CDR3 is TGTGCCAGCAGTCCATGGACCGTATCAACGGGATTCTACGAGCAGTACTTC. Translating it yields CASSPWTVSTGFYEQYF.

The genes are TRBV28 and TRBJ2-7; the D gene is possibly TRBD2 (7 bases). This CDR3 region has 14 residues. Germline CDR1 and CDR2: MDHEN and SYDVKM. Deletions cut 5 bases from V and 7 bases from J, with 18 bases between. The chain's CDR3 is CASSGGATHQEQYF. CDR3 DNA sequence: TGTGCCAGCAGTGGGGGGGCTACCCATCAAGAGCAGTACTTC.

The sample holds one count of this clone. V gene TRBV5-6 combines with J gene TRBJ2-7, with 9 bases fitting TRBD2. With V trimmed by 2 bases and J by 2 bases, 5 bases remained unmatched. Germline CDR1 is SGHDT and CDR2 is YYEEEE. There are 15 residues in the CDR3. CDR3 protein: CASSFGGGAAYEQYF. The CDR3 coding sequence is TGTGCCAGCAGCTTTGGCGGGGGGGCGGCCTACGAGCAGTACTTC.

V usage is TRBV5-1 and J usage is TRBJ1-1; possible D gene TRBD1, 5 bases. The CDR3 loop spans 15 amino acids. CDR1 and CDR2 (germline): SGHRS, YFSETQ. Trimming removed 4 bases from V and 0 bases from J, with 13 bases in between. DNA for the CDR3: TGCGCCAGCAGCCAAGGAAGGGGAATGAACACTGAAGCTTTCTTT. Protein: CASSQGRGMNTEAFF.